The T cell receptor (beta chain) described here comes from a study of OX40 agonist ivuxolimab in advanced cancers. Points from the study as a whole: The mean number of expanded clones was higher in CD8+ T cells than in CD4+.

Data came from immunoSEQ multiplex PCR; TCRdb stores just in-frame clones and leaves some out. The top ten hold about 0.76% of the sample, which has around 80,000 clones, 80% to 90% seen once. The CDR3 consists of 14 residues. Germline values: CDR1 SGHTA, CDR2 FQGNSA. With 5 bases removed from V and 8 bases from J, the gap between germline ends came to 16 bases. To note about this clone: Its matching antigen is unknown.

Sequenced here: CD4+ or CD8+ T cells sorted from blood, sampled in a trial of the OX40 agonist ivuxolimab. The sequence came from an adult with an advanced solid tumor such as melanoma, head and neck, liver or kidney cancer. This chain links TRBV7-2 with TRBJ2-1; maybe TRBD2 (6 bases). CDR3 in DNA: TGTGCCAGCAGCATTACTAGCCCTTCTGATGAGCAGTTCTTC. Encoded protein: CASSITSPSDEQFF. Drawing the rest from reference TRBV7-2 and TRBJ2-1, the complete variable domain is GAGVSQSPSNKVTEKGKDVELRCDPISGHTALYWYRQSLGQGLEFLIYFQGNSAPDKSGLPSDRFSAERTGGSVSTLTIQRTQQEDSAVYLCASSITSPSDEQFFGPGTRLTVL.